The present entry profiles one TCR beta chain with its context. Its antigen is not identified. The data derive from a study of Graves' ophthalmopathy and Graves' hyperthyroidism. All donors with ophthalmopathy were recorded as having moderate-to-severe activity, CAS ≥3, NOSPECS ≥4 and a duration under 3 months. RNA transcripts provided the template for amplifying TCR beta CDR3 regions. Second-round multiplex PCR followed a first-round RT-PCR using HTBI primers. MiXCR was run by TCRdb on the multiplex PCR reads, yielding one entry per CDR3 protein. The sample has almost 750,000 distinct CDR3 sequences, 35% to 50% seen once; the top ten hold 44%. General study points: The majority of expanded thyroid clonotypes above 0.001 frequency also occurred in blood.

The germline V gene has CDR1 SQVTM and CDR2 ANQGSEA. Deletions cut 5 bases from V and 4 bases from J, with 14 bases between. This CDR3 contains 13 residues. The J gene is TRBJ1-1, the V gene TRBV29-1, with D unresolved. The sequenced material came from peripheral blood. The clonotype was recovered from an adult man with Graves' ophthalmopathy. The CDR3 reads CSVCRVSGTEAFF. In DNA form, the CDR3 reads TGCAGCGTTTGTAGGGTATCCGGCACTGAAGCTTTCTTT.